This TCR beta chain was profiled in a study of blood T cell repertoires in COVID-19. Study-level information: Some COVID-19 samples were acute and others convalescent; all came from the United States, Italy and Spain. PBMCs, B-cell-depleted T cells, or T cells provided the cDNA or gDNA that made up the material.

Trimming removed 3 bases at V and 4 bases at J, with 24 bases between. The CDR3 totals 18 residues. Per the germline V gene, CDR1 is MNHNS and CDR2 is SASEGT. Source study methods: Estimation of nucleated cell counts relied on the amplification of reference gene primers. Method: immunoSEQ multiplex PCR; TCRdb's copy keeps in-frame clones and lacks some. Clone size and the V and J calls come from that table; the DNA yielded D and trimming. The repertoire has about 160,000 clones, over 85% of them found once; the top ten carry roughly a sixth. The chain recombines TRBV6-1 with TRBJ1-2, with unresolved D. The sample was peripheral blood. The origin of this receptor is a man in his 60s with active or convalescent COVID-19. The DNA for the CDR3 is TGTGCCAGCAGTGACGGTTCTAGCTTGGGCAGGCTACTCTATGGCTACACCTTC. Translating gives CASSDGSSLGRLLYGYTF.